This record concerns one TCR beta chain sequence. No antigen is known for it. This record comes from a study of T cells in Graves' hyperthyroidism and ophthalmopathy. Findings of the study overall: By a 13 V-J model, ophthalmopathy was set apart from stable hyperthyroidism.

Amplification yielded TCR beta CDR3 regions, with RNA transcripts as the source. HTBI primers drove first-round RT-PCR of the TCR CDR3. TCRdb reanalysed the multiplex PCR reads using MiXCR and keeps one entry per CDR3 protein. The sample includes over 700,000 distinct CDR3 sequences, 35% of them seen just once. The sequenced material came from blood. This clonotype originated in a woman aged 40-49 years with Graves' hyperthyroidism.

The CDR3 here is CAISLSSRRTYNSPLHF. CDR3 bases: TGTGCCATCAGTTTATCCTCGCGGCGTACCTATAATTCACCCCTCCACTTT. The chain has TRBV10-3 and TRBJ1-6; D gene ambiguous. The germline V and J ends were trimmed by 5 bases and 2 bases, with 16 bases remaining between them. CDR3 length: 17 amino acids. From germline, CDR1 is ENHRY and CDR2 SYGVKD.